The 20 T cell receptor beta chains below were found in one sample sequenced in a study of shared clonotypes between healthy human individuals. The data were produced by immunoSEQ multiplex PCR, yet TCRdb's version contains in-frame clones alone and is incomplete. The table lists a few hundred thousand clones, 65% to 70% of them singletons. The specimen sequenced was memory CD4+ T cells sorted from blood. Subset denoted: CD45RA-negative fraction. The source of these receptors is a man aged 30-40 years in good health.

The chain combines TRBV27 with TRBJ1-2; possibly TRBD1 for D (5 bases). There are 16 residues in the CDR3. Germline V CDR1 and CDR2: MNHEY, SMNVEV (reference sequence). Between the trimmed V and J ends, which lost 1 base and 1 base, there was a span of 13 bases. The CDR3 protein is CASSLFLGGNNYGYTF. The CDR3 DNA is TGTGCCAGCAGTTTATTCCTCGGGGGAAATAACTATGGCTACACCTTC.

The chain links TRBV14 to TRBJ2-5; weak D call: TRBD2 (5 bases). The CDR3 length is 15 residues. V was trimmed by 1 base and J by 5 bases, leaving 14 bases between them. CDR1 is SGHDN and CDR2 is FVKESK in the germline V gene. The CDR3, as DNA: TGTGCCAGCAGCCAAGGAGGGATATCCGGCGAGACCCAGTACTTC. Translation gives CASSQGGISGETQYF. The variable domain in full, with the rest retrieved from reference TRBV14 and TRBJ2-5, is EAGVTQFPSHSVIEKGQTVTLRCDPISGHDNLYWYRRVMGKEIKFLLHFVKESKQDESGMPNNRFLAERTGGTYSTLKVQPAELEDSGVYFCASSQGGISGETQYFGPGTRLLVL.

The chain employs TRBV7-8 and TRBJ2-7, with D possibly matching TRBD2 (6 bases). Looked up from germline, CDR1 is SGHVS and CDR2 is FQNEAQ. The V gene lost 2 bases and the J gene lost 1 base, with 6 bases spanning the gap. The CDR3 is made up of 13 amino acids. The CDR3 protein is CASSLRESYEQYF. The DNA for the CDR3 is TGTGCCAGCAGCTTACGGGAGTCCTACGAGCAGTACTTC.

This chain uses TRBV7-2 with TRBJ1-5, with TRBD1 as a possible D gene (6 bases). Trimming shortened V by 4 bases and J by 6 bases, and 16 bases separated the two germline ends. The CDR3 totals 15 residues. Germline loops: CDR1 SGHTA, CDR2 FQGNSA. The CDR3 nucleotides read TGTGCCAGCAGCTCGAGGGGTAGGGGGGGTCAGCCCCAGCATTTT. Translated, it gives CASSSRGRGGQPQHF. The complete variable domain, with remaining parts taken from reference TRBV7-2 and TRBJ1-5, reads GAGVSQSPSNKVTEKGKDVELRCDPISGHTALYWYRQSLGQGLEFLIYFQGNSAPDKSGLPSDRFSAERTGGSVSTLTIQRTQQEDSAVYLCASSSRGRGGQPQHFGDGTRLSIL.

This clone was seen just once. The J gene is TRBJ2-3, the V gene TRBV9; 10 bases agree with TRBD2. V shed 1 base and J 5 bases; nucleotides not matched to a gene: 4. The CDR3 consists of 15 residues. Germline V gene lookup returns CDR1 SGDLS and CDR2 YYNGEE. Here the CDR3 DNA reads TGTGCCAGCAGCGTAATAGCGGGAGGTTTAGATACGCAGTATTTT. The encoded protein is CASSVIAGGLDTQYF.

This clone was recorded a few times. This chain links TRBV10-3 with TRBJ2-5, with D possibly TRBD2 on 6 matching bases. The CDR3 consists of 13 residues. From germline, CDR1 is ENHRY and CDR2 SYGVKD. V lost 10 bases and J 0 bases, leaving 12 bases between the germline ends. The CDR3 nucleotides are TGTGCCACGCTGCGGGGCAACCAAGAGACCCAGTACTTC. Its protein is CATLRGNQETQYF.

The chain carries TRBV6-1 and TRBJ2-1; D uncertain. With 3 bases removed from V and 1 base from J, the gap between germline ends came to 10 bases. Germline loops: CDR1 MNHNS, CDR2 SASEGT. The CDR3 is 15 residues long. DNA of the CDR3: TGTGCCAGCAGTGATCAGTCCGGTTCCTACAATGAGCAGTTCTTC. Translated: CASSDQSGSYNEQFF.

Concerning this clone itself: A read error may be the cause here, since a much bigger clone is one base away. Additional DNA sequences in this sample encode the identical CDR3. The chain employs TRBV29-1 and TRBJ2-7, with 10 bases identical to TRBD1. Germline assignment: CDR1 SQVTM and CDR2 ANQGSEA. The CDR3 is 14 residues long. The CDR3 sequence is CSVEAGTGVAEQYF. CDR3 nucleotides: TGCAGTGTTGAGGCCGGGACAGGGGTGGCCGAGCAGTACTTC.

This clone appeared a few times. The CDR3 sequence: CASSDRGNTEAFF. Here the CDR3 DNA reads TGCGCCAGCAGTGACAGGGGGAACACTGAAGCTTTCTTT. The chain employs TRBV10-2 and TRBJ1-1, with TRBD1 as a possible D gene (6 bases). Between the trimmed V and J ends, which lost 3 bases and 1 base, there was a span of 6 bases. The V gene's germline CDR1 is WSHSY and CDR2 SAAADI. CDR3 length equals 13 residues.

The V gene is TRBV10-1, the J gene TRBJ2-1, with 12 bases fitting TRBD2. CDR3 size: 15 residues. Per germline, CDR1 WNHNN and CDR2 SYGVQD (reference sequence). Trimming cost V 4 bases and J 8 bases; bases outside gene matches: 6. CDR3 loop: CASSGTTSGSYEQFF. DNA of the CDR3: TGCGCCAGCAGTGGAACGACTAGCGGGAGCTATGAGCAGTTCTTC.

This chain uses TRBV7-9 with TRBJ1-3; D is unclear. V lost 0 bases, J lost 8 bases, and 14 bases lay in between. The germline V gene encodes CDR1 SEHNR and CDR2 FQNEAQ (reference sequence). The CDR3 runs 15 residues. The CDR3 here is CASSLAAKREDTIYF. The CDR3 nucleotides read TGTGCCAGCAGCTTAGCCGCAAAGCGGGAGGACACCATATATTTT. The full variable domain, with the rest looked up from reference TRBV7-9 and TRBJ1-3, is DTGVSQNPRHKITKRGQNVTFRCDPISEHNRLYWYRQTLGQGPEFLTYFQNEAQLEKSRLLSDRFSAERPKGSFSTLEIQRTEQGDSAMYLCASSLAAKREDTIYFGEGSWLTVV.

This chain uses TRBV1 with TRBJ2-7; TRBD2, the table's D call, was not compared with the DNA. TRBV1 is recorded as a pseudogene. The CDR3 has 21 residues. The CDR3 region has the DNA TGCACCAGCAGCCAAGAGGTTTCCGCCGGGACTAGCGGGGAGAGCTCCTACGAGCAGTACTTC. This encodes CTSSQEVSAGTSGESSYEQYF.

V usage is TRBV7-8 and J usage is TRBJ1-3; TRBD1 aligns across 10 bases. Trimming at V came to 4 bases and at J to 9 bases, leaving 3 bases not matched to a gene. The germline CDR1 and CDR2 sequences are SGHVS and FQNEAQ. The CDR3 extends over 13 amino acids. This CDR3 is CASSSGQGSTIYF. The DNA of the CDR3 is TGTGCCAGCAGCTCGGGACAGGGGAGCACCATATATTTT.

This clone was counted a single time. The V call is TRBV5-4, the J call TRBJ2-3, with a tentative D call TRBD2 (6 bases). Trimming left V 1 base short and J 2 bases short, with 14 bases between. The CDR3 length is 16 residues. The germline gives CDR1 SGHNT, CDR2 YYREEE (reference sequence). The CDR3 loop is CASSLTLRENTDTQYF. DNA for the CDR3: TGTGCCAGCAGCTTGACTTTGCGGGAAAACACAGATACGCAGTATTTT.

V usage is TRBV27 and J usage is TRBJ2-2; no definite D call. This CDR3 has 15 residues. V lost 5 bases and J 8 bases, leaving 18 bases between the germline ends. Germline V gene data show CDR1 as MNHEY and CDR2 as SMNVEV (reference sequence). The CDR3 sequence: CASSPTPRTLGELFF. The CDR3 DNA is TGTGCCAGCAGTCCCACTCCTCGCACTCTGGGGGAGCTGTTTTTT.

This chain connects TRBV7-2 to TRBJ2-2, with D hard to call. CDR3 length equals 14 residues. Germline V lookup: CDR1 SGHTA, CDR2 FQGNSA. V was shortened by 5 bases and J by 7 bases, with 14 bases between the two germline ends. Here the CDR3 DNA reads TGTGCCAGCAGCCCTGACACAATCTACGGGGAGCTGTTTTTT. Amino acids: CASSPDTIYGELFF.

This chain connects TRBV7-2 to TRBJ2-4; TRBD2 agrees at 8 bases. The length of the CDR3 is 15 residues. The V segment lost 5 bases and the J segment 8 bases; nucleotides outside the gene matches: 11. Germline assignment: CDR1 SGHTA and CDR2 FQGNSA. The chain's CDR3 is CASSADSGGWDIQYF. DNA of the CDR3: TGTGCCAGCAGCGCGGACAGCGGGGGATGGGACATTCAGTACTTC.

J is TRBJ1-5 and V is TRBV2; D is uncertain. The V and J ends lost 2 bases and 7 bases respectively, with 21 bases between them. This CDR3 has 17 amino acids. Germline V CDR1 and CDR2: SNHLY, FYNNEI. The chain's CDR3 is CASSEKSGRFGGQPQHF. The CDR3 bases are TGTGCCAGCAGTGAAAAGTCGGGCCGCTTTGGTGGACAGCCCCAGCATTTT.

The genes are TRBV29-1 and TRBJ2-7, with a weak D call TRBD1 (5 bases). The CDR3 runs to 14 residues. Trimming pared 6 bases from V and 3 bases from J, leaving 18 bases between. CDR1 and CDR2 from the germline V gene are SQVTM and ANQGSEA. CDR3: CSVLRQGRGYEQYF. The CDR3 DNA sequence: TGCAGCGTCCTCAGGCAGGGCAGAGGCTACGAGCAGTACTTC.

This clone was seen only a few times. The chain employs TRBV9 and TRBJ2-5; TRBD1 is a possible D gene (7 bases). CDR1 and CDR2 (germline): SGDLS, YYNGEE. V was cut by 0 bases and J by 4 bases, with 16 bases left in between. The CDR3 extends over 16 amino acids. The CDR3 DNA is TGTGCCAGCAGCGTAGGAAGGGGGCGGGGAGGAGAGACCCAGTACTTC. It codes for CASSVGRGRGGETQYF.